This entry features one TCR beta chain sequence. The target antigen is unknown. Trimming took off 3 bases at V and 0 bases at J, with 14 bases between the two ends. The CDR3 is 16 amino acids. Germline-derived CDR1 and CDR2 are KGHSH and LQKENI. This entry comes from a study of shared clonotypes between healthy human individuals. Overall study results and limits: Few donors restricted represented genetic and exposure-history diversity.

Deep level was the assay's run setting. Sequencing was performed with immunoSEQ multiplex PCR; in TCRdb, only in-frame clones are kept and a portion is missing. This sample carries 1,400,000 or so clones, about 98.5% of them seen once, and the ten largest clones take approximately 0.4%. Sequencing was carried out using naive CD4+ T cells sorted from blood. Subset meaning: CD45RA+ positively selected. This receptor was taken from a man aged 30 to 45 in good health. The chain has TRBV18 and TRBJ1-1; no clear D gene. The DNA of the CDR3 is TGTGCCAGCTCACCCAACATTTTGGAGATGAACACTGAAGCTTTCTTT. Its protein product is CASSPNILEMNTEAFF.